This T cell receptor (beta chain) was identified in a study of blood T cell repertoires in COVID-19 (TCRdb year 2020). About the study as a whole: Samples from collaborators originated in the United States, Italy and Spain and spanned both the acute and convalescent phases of COVID-19. The prospective study material was composed of cDNA or gDNA derived from T cells, B-cell-depleted T cells, or PBMCs. Deeply sampled blood TCRbeta repertoires from subjects exposed to, actively infected with, or recovered from COVID-19 were included in the dataset. The repertoires were made available in a free public database intended to serve as a resource for research on the immune response to SARS-CoV-2. Where available, HLA class I and class II types were taken from metadata supplied by the sample provider and were not determined by assay-based typing. The samples were drawn from two sources: the first 160 participants of the ongoing ImmuneRACE study, and 1,254 subjects contributed by 6 global collaborators. The sample metadata nearly always contained a de-identified subject ID, COVID-19 status, age in years and sex.

Participants in the prospective study were aged roughly 18 to 100 years, lived in 24 United States geographic areas, and enrolled through a virtual design. In the prospective study, participants were assigned to cohorts based on the clinical history participants reported in a screening survey and a study questionnaire. In the prospective study, whole blood, serum and a nasopharyngeal or oropharyngeal swab were collected from each participant by mobile phlebotomists. Additional blood draws and questionnaires over an approximately two-month period could optionally be provided by prospective study participants. Blood samples from the prospective study were shipped frozen or at room temperature prior to DNA extraction. TCRbeta CDR3 regions were amplified from genomic DNA by means of the immunoSEQ Assay, a bias-controlled multiplex PCR. The authors processed their data as follows. The number of nucleated cells in each sample was estimated by amplification of reference gene primers within the assay. To quantify the absolute abundance of each unique TCRbeta CDR3 rearrangement, sequence reads were collapsed and filtered. For each sample, productive Simpson clonality was calculated as the square root of Simpson's diversity index across productive rearrangements. TCRdb holds this immuneACCESS table with in-frame rearrangements only. Some clones are missing; in checked studies, unresolved V genes explain under half, and the rest has no known cause. Clonal size and the V and J genes are those of that table, whereas D and trimming came from the DNA. The table for this sample lists fewer than 450,000 clones; roughly 87% of them were counted only once. Together, the top ten hold roughly 2% of the sample.

V trim: 7 bases; J trim: 1 base; unmatched bases: 10. The CDR1 and CDR2 encoded by the germline V gene (reference sequence) are LNHDA and SQIVND. The CDR3 starts with the cysteine, ends with the phenylalanine, and has 16 residues. The sequence is cut down to CDR3 DNA, 48 bases in frame from base 1. Overall study outcomes, separate from this receptor: The quantity of clinical and demographic metadata differed by source and by participant and was supplied without curation.

Details on this clone: Its binding antigen is unknown. Within one base of it there is no much larger clone, and no base qualities were kept.

The specimen sequenced was PBMCs or T cells enriched from blood (not recorded which). The V gene is TRBV19 and the J gene is TRBJ1-5; the central 7 bases match TRBD1. The sequence derives from a woman aged 40 to 50 with acute COVID-19. CDR3 region: CASTVTRGLSNQPQHF. Read as DNA, the sequence is TGTGCCAGTACCGTGACGAGGGGGCTCAGCAATCAGCCCCAGCATTTT.